This T cell receptor beta chain derives from a study of response to subunit inactivated influenza vaccine. This clonotype was observed many times. Antigen unknown. TCRdb re-derived calls from the RT-PCR reads in MiXCR, one entry per CDR3 protein. Among about 180,000 distinct CDR3 sequences listed, about 9.3% were seen once. The ends were cut back, 3 bases at V and 11 bases at J, with 16 bases in the middle. The CDR3 totals 12 residues. Germline V gene data show CDR1 as GTSNPN and CDR2 as SVGIG (reference sequence). Whole-study findings and limits: The authors offered the suggestion that each seasonal influenza vaccination recruits few new T cells.

This receptor was identified in a man aged 50-60 years who received an inactivated influenza vaccine. V is TRBV30 and J is TRBJ1-1; perhaps TRBD1 as D (5 bases). The sequences come from non-naive T cells sorted from PBMCs, collected on the day of vaccination. The CDR3 DNA follows: TGTGCCTGGAGAACGGAAGGGGCTACGGCTTTCTTT. This gives the protein CAWRTEGATAFF.